The 24 T cell receptor beta chains listed next were all sequenced from one sample in a study of blood T cell repertoires in COVID-19. Only in-frame clones appear in the TCRdb table, and some are missing; sequencing was by immunoSEQ multiplex PCR. The sample has about 180,000 clones; about 82% are singletons. Sequenced input: PBMCs or T cells enriched from blood (not recorded which). The receptors derive from a woman aged 25 to 39 who had recovered from COVID-19.

This clone was counted only a few times. This chain connects TRBV19 to TRBJ2-4, with 8 bases lining up with TRBD2. With V trimmed by 7 bases and J by 4 bases, 3 bases remained unmatched. CDR1 LNHDA and CDR2 SQIVND come from the germline V gene (reference sequence). This CDR3 region has 13 residues. DNA for the CDR3: TGTGCCAGTACCAGCGGGAGTAAAAACATTCAGTACTTC. It specifies CASTSGSKNIQYF.

The gene calls are TRBV5-4 and TRBJ2-1, with D unclear. The germline V gene encodes CDR1 SGHNT and CDR2 YYREEE (reference sequence). V was trimmed by 3 bases and J by 4 bases, leaving 14 bases between them. This CDR3 has 15 residues. The CDR3: CASSYLPSGYNEQFF. CDR3 nucleotide sequence: TGTGCCAGCAGCTATCTCCCGTCCGGGTACAATGAGCAGTTCTTC.

This clone was seen only once. V is TRBV7-9 and J is TRBJ1-5; no definite D call. Trimming took off 1 base at V and 3 bases at J, with 10 bases between the two ends. The germline V gene encodes CDR1 SEHNR and CDR2 FQNEAQ (reference sequence). The CDR3 runs to 15 residues. The CDR3 DNA is TGTGCCAGCAGCTTAGGTTCGGGGAACAATCAGCCCCAGCATTTT. Protein sequence: CASSLGSGNNQPQHF.

The table lists this clone with a few counts. The chain recombines TRBV6-2 or TRBV6-3 with TRBJ1-5; D is possibly TRBD1 (5 bases). Germline lookup yields CDR1 MNHEY and CDR2 SVGEGT. The CDR3 has 15 amino acids. V lost 5 bases and J 5 bases, leaving 16 bases between the germline ends. In nucleotides, the CDR3 is TGTGCCAGCAGTCTGGACAAGGCCCCTCATCAGCCCCAGCATTTT. This gives the protein CASSLDKAPHQPQHF.

This clone was recorded once. The rearrangement uses TRBV28 and TRBJ2-2; 16 bases align to TRBD2. V dropped 6 bases and J dropped 5; count of bases not matched to a gene: 15. The CDR3 loop spans 20 amino acids. In germline, CDR1 is MDHEN, CDR2 SYDVKM. The chain's CDR3 is CASRSTGTSGREGWTGELFF. The CDR3 region has the DNA TGTGCCAGCAGATCAACCGGGACTAGCGGGAGGGAGGGGTGGACCGGGGAGCTGTTTTTT.

The rearrangement joins TRBV27 to TRBJ2-7, with 7 positions matching TRBD2. Per germline, CDR1 MNHEY and CDR2 SMNVEV (reference sequence). The CDR3 contains 17 residues. Unmatched junction bases numbered 11, after V lost 3 bases and J lost 0 bases. The CDR3 DNA is TGTGCCAGCAGTTTTACTCGGGCTAGCGGAAGCTCCTACGAGCAGTACTTC. Translation: CASSFTRASGSSYEQYF.

J is TRBJ2-7 and V is TRBV3-1 (or the pseudogene TRBV3-2); 7 nucleotides line up with TRBD2. The trim removed 1 base at V and 12 bases at J, leaving 12 bases unmatched. The CDR3 length is 14 residues. In germline, CDR1 is LGHDT, CDR2 YNNKEL (reference sequence). The CDR3 coding sequence is TGTGCCAGCAGCCAAGGCCTTGAGCGGGATCCGAGGTACTTC. Amino acid sequence: CASSQGLERDPRYF.

V is TRBV28 and J is TRBJ2-2; D possibly corresponds to TRBD2 (5 bases). V shed 2 bases and J shed 2 bases, with 9 bases lying between them. CDR3 size: 15 residues. Per the germline V gene, CDR1 is MDHEN and CDR2 is SYDVKM. This CDR3 is CASSLGRGNTGELFF. The CDR3 bases are TGTGCCAGCAGTTTAGGACGGGGAAACACCGGGGAGCTGTTTTTT. Together with reference TRBV28 and TRBJ2-2, the CDR3 gives the full variable domain: DVKVTQSSRYLVKRTGEKVFLECVQDMDHENMFWYRQDPGLGLRLIYFSYDVKMKEKGDIPEGYSVSREKKERFSLILESASTNQTSMYLCASSLGRGNTGELFFGEGSRLTVL.

The V call is TRBV3-1 (or the pseudogene TRBV3-2), the J call TRBJ2-4; 8 positions agree with TRBD2. Germline lookup yields CDR1 LGHDT and CDR2 YNNKEL (reference sequence). V shed 1 base, J shed 5 bases, and the junction held 7 bases outside the gene matches. CDR3 length: 16 amino acids. The CDR3, as DNA: TGTGCCAGCAGCCAAGTCAAGGTAGCGGGACAAAACATTCAGTACTTC. Protein sequence: CASSQVKVAGQNIQYF.

The rearrangement joins TRBV27 to TRBJ2-6; D is unclear. Looked up from germline, CDR1 is MNHEY and CDR2 is SMNVEV (reference sequence). The germline V and J ends were trimmed by 1 base and 0 bases, with 10 bases remaining between them. This CDR3 spans 17 amino acids. CDR3 residues: CASSLFPGISGANVLTF. In nucleotides, the CDR3 is TGTGCCAGCAGTTTATTCCCAGGAATCTCTGGGGCCAACGTCCTGACTTTC.

This clone was detected only once. The V and J genes are TRBV5-1 and TRBJ1-4; 9 bases map to TRBD1. Germline loops: CDR1 SGHRS, CDR2 YFSETQ. The CDR3 covers 13 residues. V was clipped by 0 bases and J by 11 bases; unmatched bases: 2. The CDR3 DNA follows: TGCGCCAGCAGCTTGGGGGACAGGGAGAAACTGTTTTTT. Translating it yields CASSLGDREKLFF.

This clone was counted once. The rearrangement joins TRBV19 to TRBJ2-1; a weak D match, TRBD2 (6 bases). This CDR3 spans 14 amino acids. The V gene's germline CDR1 is LNHDA and CDR2 SQIVND (reference sequence). Trimming took off 5 bases at V and 10 bases at J, with 18 bases between the two ends. The CDR3 sequence is CASSLEGPAREQFF. The DNA for the CDR3 is TGTGCCAGTAGTTTGGAGGGGCCGGCACGGGAGCAGTTCTTC.

This clone has only one observation. This chain joins TRBV6-5 and TRBJ1-5; 8 bases align to TRBD1. CDR1 MNHEY and CDR2 SVGAGI come from the germline V gene. The V gene end was trimmed by 6 bases and the J gene end by 7 bases; junction bases not matched to a gene: 11. The CDR3 covers 15 residues. CDR3 residues: CASRKTGGLGQPQHF. As DNA, the CDR3 is TGTGCCAGCAGGAAAACAGGGGGACTTGGGCAGCCCCAGCATTTT.

The V gene is TRBV10-3, the J gene TRBJ2-7; TRBD2 matches 10 bases. The V and J ends lost 0 bases and 4 bases, in that order; junction bases with no gene match: 9. Germline loops: CDR1 ENHRY, CDR2 SYGVKD. The CDR3 is 17 residues long. The CDR3 nucleotides read TGTGCCATCAGTGAGTCCCTAGCGGGAGTTGTCGATTACGAGCAGTACTTC. This encodes CAISESLAGVVDYEQYF.

V and J are TRBV29-1 and TRBJ2-7; TRBD1 matches at 12 bases. Germline CDR1 reads SQVTM; CDR2 reads ANQGSEA. CDR3 size: 13 residues. V was pared by 7 bases and J by 5 bases, with 6 bases of the junction left unmatched. The CDR3 nucleotides read TGCAGCGCGCCGGGACAGGGGGCAGACGAGCAGTACTTC. This codes for CSAPGQGADEQYF.

The chain is built from TRBV27 and TRBJ2-7; 8 nucleotides line up with TRBD2. Germline CDR1 and CDR2: MNHEY and SMNVEV (reference sequence). The CDR3 is made up of 17 amino acids. With V trimmed by 2 bases and J by 4 bases, 13 bases remained unmatched. The CDR3 DNA sequence: TGTGCCAGCAGTTTAATGGGAGCGGGAGATCAGCTTTACGAGCAGTACTTC. Residues: CASSLMGAGDQLYEQYF.

This clone was recorded once. The V and J genes are TRBV7-2 and TRBJ2-7; 8 nucleotides match TRBD2. Germline-derived CDR1 and CDR2 are SGHTA and FQGNSA. The V and J ends lost 1 base and 6 bases, in that order; junction bases with no gene match: 14. The CDR3 loop spans 17 amino acids. CDR3 DNA: TGTGCCAGCAGCTTAGACCCGGGACTAGGCGGGAGGTCCGAGCAGTACTTC. Protein sequence: CASSLDPGLGGRSEQYF.

J is TRBJ2-7 and V is TRBV28; TRBD2 is a possible D gene (6 bases). CDR3 size: 13 residues. Per the germline V gene, CDR1 is MDHEN and CDR2 is SYDVKM. Deletions cut 4 bases from V and 3 bases from J, with 10 bases between. CDR3 DNA sequence: TGTGCCAGCAGTTCGGCTAGCGTCTACGAGCAGTACTTC. Translation gives CASSSASVYEQYF.

The V call is TRBV5-1, the J call TRBJ1-1, with D uncertain. Germline values: CDR1 SGHRS, CDR2 YFSETQ. This CDR3 contains 15 residues. Trimming cost V 6 bases and J 1 base, with 16 bases left between them. The CDR3 loop is CASKQWGATNTEAFF. The CDR3 DNA is TGCGCCAGCAAACAATGGGGAGCGACGAACACTGAAGCTTTCTTT.

The chain couples TRBV11-3 to TRBJ2-1, with 9 positions matching TRBD2. Unmatched junction bases numbered 3, after V lost 1 base and J lost 5 bases. This CDR3 is built from 15 residues. Germline V lookup: CDR1 SGHNT, CDR2 YENEEA. CDR3 sequence (DNA): TGTGCCAGCAGCTTAGTTAGCGGGGGTCACAATGAGCAGTTCTTC. It translates to CASSLVSGGHNEQFF. The full variable domain, its missing parts supplied by reference TRBV11-3 and TRBJ2-1, is EAGVVQSPRYKIIEKKQPVAFWCNPISGHNTLYWYLQNLGQGPELLIRYENEEAVDDSQLPKDRFSAERLKGVDSTLKIQPAELGDSAVYLCASSLVSGGHNEQFFGPGTRLTVL.

The genes are TRBV15 and TRBJ1-4, with a possible D match to TRBD1 (5 bases). The germline V gene encodes CDR1 LNHNV and CDR2 YYDKDF (reference sequence). Trimming shortened V by 3 bases and J by 6 bases, and 14 bases separated the two germline ends. The CDR3 is made up of 15 amino acids. The CDR3 is CATSSRGTWDEKLFF. CDR3 sequence (DNA): TGTGCCACCAGCAGTCGCGGGACCTGGGATGAAAAACTGTTTTTT.

V and J are TRBV2 and TRBJ2-7; TRBD2 matches 8 bases. CDR1 is SNHLY and CDR2 is FYNNEI in the germline V gene. This CDR3 is 14 amino acids long. Unmatched junction bases numbered 12, after V lost 8 bases and J lost 6 bases. CDR3 region: CASAPRREVSEQYF. CDR3 bases: TGTGCCAGCGCTCCGAGGCGGGAGGTCTCCGAGCAGTACTTC. Supplemented by reference TRBV2 and TRBJ2-7, the full variable domain reads EPEVTQTPSHQVTQMGQEVILRCVPISNHLYFYWYRQILGQKVEFLVSFYNNEISEKSEIFDDQFSVERPDGSNFTLKIRSTKLEDSAMYFCASAPRREVSEQYFGPGTRLTVT.

This clone occurred once. The chain couples TRBV2 to TRBJ1-1; D might be TRBD1 (6 bases). With 8 bases removed from V and 1 base from J, the gap between germline ends came to 14 bases. This CDR3 region has 14 residues. From germline, CDR1 is SNHLY and CDR2 FYNNEI. CDR3 DNA: TGTGCCAGCCGTCGACAGGTGACGAACACTGAAGCTTTCTTT. It is translated as CASRRQVTNTEAFF.

The CDR3 sequence: CSVARLGVGTEYFF. DNA for the CDR3: TGCAGCGTTGCGAGGCTAGGAGTCGGGACAGAGTACTTCTTT. The chain carries TRBV29-1 and TRBJ1-1, with 7 bases identical to TRBD1. The CDR3 is 14 amino acids. V dropped 4 bases and J dropped 14; count of bases not matched to a gene: 19. Germline CDR1 reads SQVTM; CDR2 reads ANQGSEA.